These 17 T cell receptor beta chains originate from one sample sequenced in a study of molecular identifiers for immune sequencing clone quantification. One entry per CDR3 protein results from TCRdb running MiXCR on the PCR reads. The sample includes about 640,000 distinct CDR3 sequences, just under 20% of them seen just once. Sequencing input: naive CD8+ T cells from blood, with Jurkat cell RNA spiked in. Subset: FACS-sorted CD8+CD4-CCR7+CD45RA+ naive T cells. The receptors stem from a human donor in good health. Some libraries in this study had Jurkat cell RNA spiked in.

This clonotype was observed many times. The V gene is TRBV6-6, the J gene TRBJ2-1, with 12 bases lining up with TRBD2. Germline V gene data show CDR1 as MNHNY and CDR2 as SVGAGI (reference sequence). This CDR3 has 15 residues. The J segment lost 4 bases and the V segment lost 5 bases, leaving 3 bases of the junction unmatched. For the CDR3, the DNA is TGTGCCAGCAGTCTAGCGGGAGGGACTTACAATGAGCAGTTCTTC. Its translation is CASSLAGGTYNEQFF.

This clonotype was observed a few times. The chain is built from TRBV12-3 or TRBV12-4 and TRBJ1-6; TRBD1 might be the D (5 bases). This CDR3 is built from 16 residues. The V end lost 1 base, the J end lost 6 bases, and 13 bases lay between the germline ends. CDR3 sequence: CASSLEVRVTNSPLHF. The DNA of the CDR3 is TGTGCCAGCAGTTTAGAGGTCAGGGTGACTAATTCACCCCTCCACTTT.

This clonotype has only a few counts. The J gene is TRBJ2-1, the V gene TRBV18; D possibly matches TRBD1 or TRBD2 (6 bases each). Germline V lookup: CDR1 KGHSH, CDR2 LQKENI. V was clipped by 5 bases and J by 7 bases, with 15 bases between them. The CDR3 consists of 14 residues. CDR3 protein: CASSVPRGRNEQFF. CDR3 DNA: TGTGCCAGCTCAGTACCACGGGGGCGGAATGAGCAGTTCTTC.

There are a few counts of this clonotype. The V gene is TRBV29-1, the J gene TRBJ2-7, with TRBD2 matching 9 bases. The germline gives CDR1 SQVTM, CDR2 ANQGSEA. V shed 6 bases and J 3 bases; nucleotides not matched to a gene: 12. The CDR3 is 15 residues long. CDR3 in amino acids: CSVRGGGSYSYEQYF. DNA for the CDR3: TGCAGCGTGCGGGGGGGGGGGTCCTATAGCTACGAGCAGTACTTC.

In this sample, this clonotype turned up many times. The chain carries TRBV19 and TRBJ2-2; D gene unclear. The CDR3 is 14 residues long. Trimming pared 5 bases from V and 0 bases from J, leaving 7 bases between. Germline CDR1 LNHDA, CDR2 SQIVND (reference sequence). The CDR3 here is CASSWESNTGELFF. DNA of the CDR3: TGTGCCAGTAGTTGGGAATCGAACACCGGGGAGCTGTTTTTT.

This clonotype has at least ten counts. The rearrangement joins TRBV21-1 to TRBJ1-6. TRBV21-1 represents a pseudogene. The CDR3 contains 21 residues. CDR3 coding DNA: TGTGCCAGCAGCAGTGGTGGTAAAAATGGGCCGATTATTTTAAATAATTCACCCCTCCACTTT. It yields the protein CASSSGGKNGPIILNNSPLHF.

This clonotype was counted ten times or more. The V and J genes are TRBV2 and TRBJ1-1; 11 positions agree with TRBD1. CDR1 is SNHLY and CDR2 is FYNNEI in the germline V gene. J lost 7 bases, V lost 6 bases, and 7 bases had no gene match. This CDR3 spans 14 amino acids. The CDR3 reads CASRSGQGEREAFF. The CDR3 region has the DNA TGTGCCAGCAGATCGGGACAGGGGGAACGTGAAGCTTTCTTT.

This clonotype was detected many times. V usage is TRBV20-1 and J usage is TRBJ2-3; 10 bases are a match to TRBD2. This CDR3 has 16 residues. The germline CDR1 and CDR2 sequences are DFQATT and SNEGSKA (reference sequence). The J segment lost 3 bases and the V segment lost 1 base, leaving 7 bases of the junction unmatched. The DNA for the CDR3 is TGCAGTGCTAGAGGGCTAGCGGGGGCAGGGACAGATACGCAGTATTTT. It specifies CSARGLAGAGTDTQYF.

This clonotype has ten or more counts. This CDR3 reads CASSLGKRTGAFF. The CDR3 DNA follows: TGTGCCAGCAGTTTGGGAAAACGGACCGGGGCTTTCTTT. The chain couples TRBV28 to TRBJ1-1; no clear D. Germline V gives CDR1 MDHEN, CDR2 SYDVKM. V lost 3 bases and J lost 11, with 16 bases in between. The CDR3 covers 13 residues.

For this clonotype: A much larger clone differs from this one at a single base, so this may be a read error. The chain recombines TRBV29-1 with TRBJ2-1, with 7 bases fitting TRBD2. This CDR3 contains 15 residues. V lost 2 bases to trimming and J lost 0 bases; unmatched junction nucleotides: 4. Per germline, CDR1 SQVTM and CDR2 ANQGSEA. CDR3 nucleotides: TGCAGCGTTGAACGGGGGGTGCCCTCCTACAATGAGCAGTTCTTC. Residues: CSVERGVPSYNEQFF.

The CDR3 nucleotides read TGCGCCAGCAGCCGAGATTCCCAGGGGAATCAGCCCCAGCATTTT. Translating it yields CASSRDSQGNQPQHF. The V gene is TRBV4-1, the J gene TRBJ1-5, with D possibly TRBD1 on 6 matching bases. The V gene lost 4 bases and the J gene lost 4 bases, with 14 bases spanning the gap. The CDR3 consists of 15 residues. The germline gives CDR1 MGHRA, CDR2 YSYEKL.

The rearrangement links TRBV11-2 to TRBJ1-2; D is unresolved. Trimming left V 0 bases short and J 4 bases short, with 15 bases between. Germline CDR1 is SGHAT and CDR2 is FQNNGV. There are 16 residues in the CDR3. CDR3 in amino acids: CASSLDWNSLIYGYTF. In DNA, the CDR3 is TGTGCCAGCAGCTTAGATTGGAACAGCCTGATCTATGGCTACACCTTC.

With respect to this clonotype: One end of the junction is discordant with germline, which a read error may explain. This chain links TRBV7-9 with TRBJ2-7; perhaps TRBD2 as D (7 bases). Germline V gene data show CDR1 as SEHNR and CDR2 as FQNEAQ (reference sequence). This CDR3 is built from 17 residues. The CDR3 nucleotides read TGTGCCGGCAGCTCCTGGGGGGGCAGTTATAGCTCCTACGAGCAGTACTTC. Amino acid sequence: CAGSSWGGSYSSYEQYF. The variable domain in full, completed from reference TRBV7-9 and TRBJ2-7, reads DTGVSQNPRHKITKRGQNVTFRCDPISEHNRLYWYRQTLGQGPEFLTYFQNEAQLEKSRLLSDRFSAERPKGSFSTLEIQRTEQGDSAMYLCAGSSWGGSYSSYEQYFGPGTRLTVT.

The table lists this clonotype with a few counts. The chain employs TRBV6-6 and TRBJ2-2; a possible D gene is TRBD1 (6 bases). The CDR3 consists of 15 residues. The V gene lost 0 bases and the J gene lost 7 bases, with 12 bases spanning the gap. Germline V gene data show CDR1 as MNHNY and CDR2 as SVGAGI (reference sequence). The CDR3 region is CASSYSAGELGELFF. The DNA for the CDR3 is TGTGCCAGCAGTTACTCCGCAGGGGAACTCGGGGAGCTGTTTTTT.

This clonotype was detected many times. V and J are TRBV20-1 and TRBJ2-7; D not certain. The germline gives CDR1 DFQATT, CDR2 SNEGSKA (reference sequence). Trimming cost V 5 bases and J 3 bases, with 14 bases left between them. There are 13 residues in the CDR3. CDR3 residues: CSALGRSGYEQYF. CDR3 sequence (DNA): TGCAGTGCTTTAGGCCGGTCCGGCTACGAGCAGTACTTC.

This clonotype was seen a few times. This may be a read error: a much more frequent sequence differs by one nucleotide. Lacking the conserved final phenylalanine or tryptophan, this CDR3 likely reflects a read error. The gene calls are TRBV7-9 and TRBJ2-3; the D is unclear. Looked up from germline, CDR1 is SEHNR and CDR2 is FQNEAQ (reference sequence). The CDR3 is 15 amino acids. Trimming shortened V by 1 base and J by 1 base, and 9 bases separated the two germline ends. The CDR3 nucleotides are TGTGCCAGCAGCTTAGTTCCAGAACGCACAGATACGCAGTATTTA. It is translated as CASSLVPERTDTQYL.

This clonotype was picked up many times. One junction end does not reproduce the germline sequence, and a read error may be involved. CDR3 protein: CASSEIRTDTQYF. CDR3 in DNA: TGTGCCAGCAGTGAAATACGCACGGATACGCAGTATTTT. The rearrangement links TRBV27 to TRBJ2-3; D is uncertain. The CDR3 totals 13 residues. The germline V gene has CDR1 MNHEY and CDR2 SMNVEV (reference sequence).